This record looks at one TCR beta chain sequence and its context. Its antigen has not been determined. The sample holds no much larger clone one base away, and base qualities are not on file. The CDR3 regions of human TCRbeta chains were analyzed by immunosequencing. On the authors' methods: TCRs in the repertoires were matched against a reference library of SARS-CoV-2-specific TCRs that had been generated with the MIRA antigen-specificity platform. Breadth was defined as the fraction of unique TCRs that were SARS-CoV-2-associated, and depth was defined as the fraction of total T cells that were SARS-CoV-2-associated. Using the MIRA data, every spike-specific TCR was mapped to the spike region that the TCR reacted to and assigned to either a CD4 or a CD8 class. Log10-transformed breadth and depth values were compared by one-way ANOVA with Sidak's multiple comparisons tests. Drawn from immuneACCESS, this table holds only the in-frame rearrangements with V and J called that TCRdb kept. Clones are partly lost; checked studies trace under half to an unresolved V gene and leave the rest unexplained. V, J and clone size are those of that table, while D and trimming were read from the DNA. A total of some 97,000 clones appear in this sample, around 87% of them only once. The ten top clones hold 4% to 5% of the sample.

The data were taken from a study of T cell responses to AZD1222 COVID-19 vaccine (dated by TCRdb to 2020 to 2023). A note on the overall study: A total of 240 or so trial participants underwent TCR sequencing, of whom more than 200 had received two doses of AZD1222 and approximately 25 had received two doses of the MenACWY control vaccine. Trial participants were enrolled by age into subgroups of 18-55, 56-69 and 70-plus years, and roughly 160, 29 and 62 TCR-sequenced participants, respectively, were included in these subgroups.

Read against the paper, the sample's time point label means: baseline before first vaccination. The treatment or condition label, as the study defines it: meningococcal conjugate vaccine given as trial control. The vaccinee samples were drawn from two UK trials, COV001 and COV002, one of which was a single-blind randomized controlled phase 2/3 trial testing AZD1222 (ChAdOx1 nCoV-19) in healthy adults. Trial participant PBMC samples were collected at day 0 and day 28 after the second dose for TCRbeta chain sequencing. On the study overall, not on this receptor specifically: Because no day 14 peak-response samples were available, repertoires were characterized only after the peak T cell response. Only five to seven AZD1222 recipients were SARS-CoV-2 seropositive at baseline, limiting conclusions about previously exposed vaccinees. A significant rise in spike-specific TCR breadth and depth was observed after two AZD1222 doses relative to day 0 and relative to MenACWY recipients. Reportedly, close to half of the unique spike-specific TCRs recognized epitopes lying outside the regions that are mutated in the B.1.351 and B.1.1.7 variants. Most participants were white British and females outnumbered males, and the authors suggested that clonal diversity may have been underestimated. Vaccine-associated CD4 TCRs spanned the whole spike protein, with dominant responses in regions 160-218 and 743-854. In the small 56-69-year group, the increase in depth fell short of significance, most likely because of low power.

From the cysteine through the phenylalanine, the CDR3 covers 14 amino acids. Only CDR3 DNA remains: 42 bases, in frame from the first base. Unmatched junction bases come to 7, with V trimmed by 4 bases and J by 7 bases. According to the germline V gene (reference sequence), CDR1 reads LNHDA and CDR2 reads SQIVND. This sequence originates from an adult in good health. The rearrangement joined TRBV19 to TRBJ1-5, with TRBD1 identical over 7 junction bases. This specimen consisted of peripheral blood, obtained on day 0 of MenACWY control vaccination. The CDR3 region: CASSNRGRGQPQHF. The DNA sequence reads TGTGCCAGTAGTAATAGGGGGCGAGGGCAGCCCCAGCATTTT.